What follows are 31 T cell receptor beta chains derived from one specimen sequenced in a study of a mutant IDH1 vaccine in newly diagnosed glioma. Only in-frame clones appear in the TCRdb table, and some are missing; sequencing was by immunoSEQ multiplex PCR. The sample holds tens of thousands of clones, about four fifths seen once. No cognate antigen is known for these TCRs. Time point meaning: week 47, end of study. The investigators gave 300 ug of mutant IDH1 20-mer peptide in each vaccine dose, together with topical imiquimod. The starting material was PBMCs, obtained from a glioma patient whose treatment included an IDH1 peptide vaccine. The origin of the receptors is a woman in her fifties or sixties with glioma.

V gene TRBV7-9 combines with J gene TRBJ2-7; D is uncertain. CDR1 and CDR2 (germline): SEHNR, FQNEAQ (reference sequence). The CDR3 runs 12 residues. V shed 0 bases and J shed 8 bases, with 8 bases lying between them. This chain's CDR3 is CASSLAGRKQYF. DNA for the CDR3: TGTGCCAGCAGCTTAGCGGGCAGAAAGCAGTACTTC.

The V and J genes are TRBV15 and TRBJ1-6; D unclear. Germline assignment: CDR1 LNHNV and CDR2 YYDKDF (reference sequence). There are 16 residues in the CDR3. V was cut by 0 bases and J by 8 bases, with 14 bases left in between. CDR3 sequence (DNA): TGTGCCACCAGCAGAGATTCCCGACCGGAGGATTCACCCCTCCACTTT. As protein: CATSRDSRPEDSPLHF.

The chain uses TRBV6-6 and TRBJ1-2; 9 bases fit TRBD1. The germline gives CDR1 MNHNY, CDR2 SVGAGI (reference sequence). V was clipped by 8 bases and J by 6 bases; unmatched bases: 16. The CDR3 spans 16 residues. CDR3 amino acids: CASGLRPGTGTDGYTF. In nucleotides, the CDR3 is TGTGCCAGCGGGTTACGTCCCGGGACAGGGACGGATGGCTACACCTTC.

J is TRBJ2-5 and V is TRBV5-1, with 8 bases identical to TRBD1. J lost 5 bases, V lost 7 bases, and 10 bases had no gene match. The germline CDR1 and CDR2 sequences are SGHRS and YFSETQ. The CDR3 is made up of 14 amino acids. The DNA of the CDR3 is TGCGCCAGCGGAATGACAGGGGATCCGGAGACCCAGTACTTC. This translates into CASGMTGDPETQYF.

The chain employs TRBV15 and TRBJ2-3; TRBD2 matches 7 bases. The trim removed 2 bases at V and 1 base at J, leaving 6 bases unmatched. The CDR3 runs to 16 residues. In germline, CDR1 is LNHNV, CDR2 YYDKDF (reference sequence). The CDR3 region has the DNA TGTGCCACCAGCAGAACTAGCGCAGCCCGCACAGATACGCAGTATTTT. This gives the protein CATSRTSAARTDTQYF.

The chain is built from TRBV7-8 and TRBJ2-4; D could derive from TRBD1 or TRBD2 (5 bases each). V gave up 1 base and J gave up 13 bases, with 17 bases separating them. Germline CDR1 is SGHVS and CDR2 is FQNEAQ. CDR3 length: 14 residues. In DNA, the CDR3 is TGTGCCAGCAGCTTAGGGGGGTCGGTCCGAAACCAGTACTTC. It is translated as CASSLGGSVRNQYF.

This chain connects TRBV7-8 to TRBJ1-2; TRBD1 agrees at 12 bases. Germline values: CDR1 SGHVS, CDR2 FQNEAQ. The CDR3 is 15 residues long. Trimming took 1 base from V and 8 from J; bases not matched to a gene: 5. The CDR3 loop is CASSLGDRGQGGYTF. The CDR3 DNA is TGTGCCAGCAGCTTAGGGGACAGGGGGCAAGGGGGCTACACCTTC.

The V gene is TRBV7-9, the J gene TRBJ2-1, with 10 bases aligning to TRBD1. Germline V gives CDR1 SEHNR, CDR2 FQNEAQ (reference sequence). The CDR3 length is 16 residues. V lost 4 bases and J lost 8; bases outside the gene matches: 11. The CDR3 bases are TGTGCCAGCAGCTCAGTATCGGGACAGGGGTTCCATGAGCAGTTCTTC. This translates into CASSSVSGQGFHEQFF.

The rearrangement joins TRBV21-1 to TRBJ2-7; no DNA check was done on the table's D call, TRBD2. TRBV21-1 is deemed a pseudogene. The CDR3 runs 14 residues. The DNA of the CDR3 is TGTGCCAGCAAGTCTAGCGGGGGGTCCTACGAGCAGTACTTC. Its protein is CASKSSGGSYEQYF.

V usage is TRBV7-2 and J usage is TRBJ2-7; 10 positions match TRBD1. V was clipped by 5 bases and J by 6 bases; unmatched bases: 10. The CDR3 contains 15 residues. Germline CDR1 is SGHTA and CDR2 is FQGNSA. The CDR3: CASSRDRDRGSEQYF. CDR3 DNA: TGTGCCAGCAGCCGGGACCGGGACAGGGGTTCCGAGCAGTACTTC. Combining the CDR3 with reference TRBV7-2 and TRBJ2-7 gives the whole variable domain GAGVSQSPSNKVTEKGKDVELRCDPISGHTALYWYRQSLGQGLEFLIYFQGNSAPDKSGLPSDRFSAERTGGSVSTLTIQRTQQEDSAVYLCASSRDRDRGSEQYFGPGTRLTVT.

This clone was picked up one time. CDR3 protein: CASSLRGTGELFF. CDR3 DNA sequence: TGTGCCAGCAGCTTAAGGGGCACCGGGGAGCTGTTTTTT. This rearrangement joins TRBV13 to TRBJ2-2, with D possibly being TRBD1 (5 bases). The germline V gene encodes CDR1 PRHDT and CDR2 FYEKMQ (reference sequence). V was pared by 2 bases and J by 4 bases, with 5 bases between. The CDR3 consists of 13 residues.

The rearrangement uses TRBV7-9 and TRBJ1-5, with D maybe TRBD1 (6 bases). CDR3 length: 17 amino acids. Germline V gene data show CDR1 as SEHNR and CDR2 as FQNEAQ (reference sequence). V was trimmed by 5 bases and J by 2 bases, leaving 19 bases between them. In DNA form, the CDR3 reads TGTGCCAGCAGCCTAATTGGTGCGGGGGCAGGCAATCAGCCCCAGCATTTT. It is translated as CASSLIGAGAGNQPQHF. The full variable domain, with the rest looked up from reference TRBV7-9 and TRBJ1-5, is DTGVSQNPRHKITKRGQNVTFRCDPISEHNRLYWYRQTLGQGPEFLTYFQNEAQLEKSRLLSDRFSAERPKGSFSTLEIQRTEQGDSAMYLCASSLIGAGAGNQPQHFGDGTRLSIL.

V and J are TRBV2 and TRBJ1-2; a possible D gene is TRBD1 (6 bases). This CDR3 has 14 residues. CDR1 is SNHLY, CDR2 FYNNEI, per germline. V lost 4 bases and J 8 bases, leaving 17 bases between the germline ends. CDR3 region: CASSVGTSIDGYTF. For the CDR3, the DNA is TGTGCCAGCAGTGTAGGGACATCAATCGACGGCTACACCTTC.

This clone appeared a few times. This chain uses TRBV6-4 with TRBJ1-6, with D possibly being TRBD1 (5 bases). CDR1 MRHNA and CDR2 SNTAGT come from the germline V gene. CDR3 length equals 13 residues. Trimming took 2 bases from V and 7 from J, leaving 6 bases between them. CDR3 in DNA: TGTGCCAGCAGTGACAGGGGAAATTCACCCCTCCACTTT. Translating gives CASSDRGNSPLHF.

The chain joins TRBV7-9 to TRBJ2-5; no reliable D call. CDR1 SEHNR and CDR2 FQNEAQ come from the germline V gene (reference sequence). The CDR3 sequence is 15 residues long. Deletions cut 5 bases from V and 0 bases from J, with 13 bases between. CDR3 loop: CASSQTAGYQETQYF. The CDR3 DNA sequence: TGTGCCAGCAGCCAGACGGCAGGCTACCAAGAGACCCAGTACTTC.

The rearrangement links TRBV2 to TRBJ1-5, with D hard to call. The CDR3 loop spans 15 amino acids. CDR1 and CDR2 (germline): SNHLY, FYNNEI. V dropped 3 bases and J dropped 0 bases, with 9 bases sitting between them. Here the CDR3 reads CASSEEVPSNQPQHF. The CDR3 bases are TGTGCCAGCAGTGAGGAGGTCCCTAGCAATCAGCCCCAGCATTTT. The whole variable domain, filled in from reference TRBV2 and TRBJ1-5, reads EPEVTQTPSHQVTQMGQEVILRCVPISNHLYFYWYRQILGQKVEFLVSFYNNEISEKSEIFDDQFSVERPDGSNFTLKIRSTKLEDSAMYFCASSEEVPSNQPQHFGDGTRLSIL.

The rearrangement uses TRBV5-1 and TRBJ2-5, with D possibly TRBD2 on 6 matching bases. The CDR3 runs to 15 residues. V lost 3 bases and J 3 bases, leaving 15 bases between the germline ends. Germline CDR1 and CDR2: SGHRS and YFSETQ. For the CDR3, the DNA is TGCGCCAGCAGCTCTACCGGGACTCTGAAAGAGACCCAGTACTTC. It translates to CASSSTGTLKETQYF.

This chain joins TRBV7-2 and TRBJ2-7, with D tentatively TRBD2 (5 bases). The CDR3 contains 12 residues. In germline, CDR1 is SGHTA, CDR2 FQGNSA. V was clipped by 4 bases and J by 3 bases, with 7 bases between them. The CDR3 coding sequence is TGTGCCAGCAGCTCTACTAGCTACGAGCAGTACTTC. Translated, it gives CASSSTSYEQYF.

The chain couples TRBV25-1 to TRBJ1-2; a weak D match, TRBD1 (5 bases). V lost 3 bases, J lost 0 bases, and 17 bases lay in between. The length of the CDR3 is 17 residues. Germline V gene sequence: CDR1 MGHDK, CDR2 SYGVNS. CDR3 in amino acids: CASSDPLTADTNYGYTF. The DNA of the CDR3 is TGTGCCAGCAGTGATCCCCTGACAGCGGACACTAACTATGGCTACACCTTC.

The chain employs TRBV18 and TRBJ1-1; 10 bases match TRBD1. CDR1 is KGHSH and CDR2 is LQKENI in the germline V gene. V lost 3 bases and J lost 3; bases outside the gene matches: 7. The CDR3 extends over 16 amino acids. The CDR3 region has the DNA TGTGCCAGCTCACCGACAGGGGGCGGGCGGGACACTGAAGCTTTCTTT. Its protein is CASSPTGGGRDTEAFF.

This rearrangement joins TRBV7-9 to TRBJ1-2; D ambiguous. V was cut by 1 base and J by 4 bases, with 13 bases left in between. This CDR3 region has 15 residues. Per the germline V gene, CDR1 is SEHNR and CDR2 is FQNEAQ (reference sequence). CDR3 residues: CASSLEGGGSYGYTF. Here the CDR3 DNA reads TGTGCCAGCAGCTTAGAGGGCGGAGGATCCTATGGCTACACCTTC.

This clone was seen a single time. V and J are TRBV7-9 and TRBJ2-6; D is unresolved. In germline, CDR1 is SEHNR, CDR2 FQNEAQ (reference sequence). The CDR3 covers 16 residues. CDR3 nucleotide sequence: TGTGGAATGACTTTTCACCGGCTCTCTGGGGCCAACGTCCTGACTTTC. It is translated as CGMTFHRLSGANVLTF.

The chain has TRBV6-5 and TRBJ1-6, with a tentative D call TRBD1 (5 bases). This CDR3 has 15 amino acids. Germline V gives CDR1 MNHEY, CDR2 SVGAGI. The germline V and J ends were trimmed by 6 bases and 6 bases, with 15 bases remaining between them. The CDR3 nucleotides read TGTGCCAGCAGGGTAGGGGTTAAGGGTAATTCACCCCTCCACTTT. This translates into CASRVGVKGNSPLHF.

The V gene is TRBV7-9, the J gene TRBJ2-2; D is perhaps TRBD2 (5 bases). Trimming stripped 4 bases from V and 8 bases from J, with 11 bases between. This CDR3 comprises 13 residues. Germline V gives CDR1 SEHNR, CDR2 FQNEAQ (reference sequence). For the CDR3, the DNA is TGTGCCAGCAGCTCGAGCGGATTGGGGGAGCTGTTTTTT. Its protein is CASSSSGLGELFF.

This sequence joins TRBV4-2 and TRBJ1-1, with TRBD1 as a possible D gene (5 bases). Germline CDR1 and CDR2: LGHNA and YNFKEQ. This CDR3 contains 17 residues. Trimming removed 0 bases from V and 1 base from J, with 15 bases in between. Here the CDR3 DNA reads TGTGCCAGCAGCCAAGAGCAGGGTAGGGGCCAGAACACTGAAGCTTTCTTT. Translation: CASSQEQGRGQNTEAFF.

The rearrangement joins TRBV5-4 to TRBJ1-4; TRBD1 might be the D (6 bases). Germline V lookup: CDR1 SGHNT, CDR2 YYREEE (reference sequence). V was pared by 4 bases and J by 3 bases, with 19 bases between. The length of the CDR3 is 17 residues. CDR3 amino acids: CASSPGGRPGPNEKLFF. CDR3 coding DNA: TGTGCCAGCAGCCCGGGGGGCAGGCCCGGGCCTAATGAAAAACTGTTTTTT.

V gene TRBV18 combines with J gene TRBJ1-2; D ambiguous. Looked up from germline, CDR1 is KGHSH and CDR2 is LQKENI. Trimming stripped 6 bases from V and 3 bases from J, with 11 bases between. The CDR3 has 13 residues. CDR3 loop: CASSADGDYGYTF. The CDR3 coding sequence is TGTGCCAGCTCCGCCGACGGGGACTATGGCTACACCTTC. The full variable domain, with the rest looked up from reference TRBV18 and TRBJ1-2, is NAGVMQNPRHLVRRRGQEARLRCSPMKGHSHVYWYRQLPEEGLKFMVYLQKENIIDESGMPKERFSAEFPKEGPSILRIQQVVRGDSAAYFCASSADGDYGYTFGSGTRLTVV.

This clone was picked up one time. This sequence joins TRBV19 and TRBJ2-1, with D unclear. Trimming removed 4 bases from V and 8 bases from J, with 12 bases in between. Germline CDR1 reads LNHDA; CDR2 reads SQIVND (reference sequence). The CDR3 runs 13 residues. Here the CDR3 DNA reads TGTGCCAGTAGTACCCCCCCCGACGATGAGCAGTTCTTC. It codes for CASSTPPDDEQFF.

This clone was detected a few times. The rearrangement links TRBV5-1 to TRBJ2-7, with D maybe TRBD2 (5 bases). The CDR3 sequence is 15 residues long. Per germline, CDR1 SGHRS and CDR2 YFSETQ. V lost 1 base and J 0 bases, leaving 11 bases between the germline ends. The CDR3 reads CASSLFGEASYEQYF. In DNA form, the CDR3 reads TGCGCCAGCAGCTTGTTCGGGGAAGCCTCCTACGAGCAGTACTTC.

The J gene is TRBJ1-2, the V gene TRBV5-1; a weak D match, TRBD1 (5 bases). Trimming pared 4 bases from V and 0 bases from J, leaving 13 bases between. This CDR3 has 15 amino acids. Germline V gene sequence: CDR1 SGHRS, CDR2 YFSETQ. The CDR3 DNA follows: TGCGCCAGCAGCCTCGGGGCGGCCGCTAACTATGGCTACACCTTC. Its protein is CASSLGAAANYGYTF. The entire variable domain, with the rest obtained from reference TRBV5-1 and TRBJ1-2, is as follows: KAGVTQTPRYLIKTRGQQVTLSCSPISGHRSVSWYQQTPGQGLQFLFEYFSETQRNKGNFPGRFSGRQFSNSRSEMNVSTLELGDSALYLCASSLGAAANYGYTFGSGTRLTVV.

The V gene is TRBV9, the J gene TRBJ2-7; possible D gene TRBD1, 6 bases. This CDR3 has 15 amino acids. Looked up from germline, CDR1 is SGDLS and CDR2 is YYNGEE. V lost 3 bases and J lost 3, with 16 bases in between. The CDR3: CASSAGEGHGYEQYF. Here the CDR3 DNA reads TGTGCCAGCAGCGCAGGGGAAGGCCATGGCTACGAGCAGTACTTC. Full variable domain (remainder filled in from reference TRBV9 and TRBJ2-7): DSGVTQTPKHLITATGQRVTLRCSPRSGDLSVYWYQQSLDQGLQFLIQYYNGEERAKGNILERFSAQQFPDLHSELNLSSLELGDSALYFCASSAGEGHGYEQYFGPGTRLTVT.